Below, 9 T cell receptor beta chains from the same sample are listed, as sequenced in a study of blood T cell repertoires in COVID-19. The method was immunoSEQ multiplex PCR; TCRdb's version includes in-frame clones alone and lacks a portion of them. The sample contains tens of thousands of clones, roughly four fifths of which appear only once. Specimen: peripheral blood. The receptor source for this set is a man in his 60s with acute or convalescent COVID-19.

The genes are TRBV5-4 and TRBJ1-6; 12 positions match TRBD1. CDR3 length: 17 residues. CDR1 is SGHNT and CDR2 is YYREEE in the germline V gene (reference sequence). The V segment lost 4 bases and the J segment 1 base; nucleotides outside the gene matches: 3. The CDR3 sequence is CASSGTGGTSYNSPLHF. The CDR3 region has the DNA TGTGCCAGCAGCGGGACAGGGGGCACATCCTATAATTCACCCCTCCACTTT.

The chain couples TRBV7-2 to TRBJ2-7; the D is unclear. The V and J ends lost 1 base and 0 bases respectively, with 7 bases between them. Germline V gene sequence: CDR1 SGHTA, CDR2 FQGNSA. The CDR3 totals 14 residues. The CDR3 here is CASSLGWSSYEQYF. The DNA for the CDR3 is TGTGCCAGCAGCTTAGGGTGGAGCTCCTACGAGCAGTACTTC.

V and J are TRBV5-4 and TRBJ1-2; possibly TRBD1 for D (5 bases). The germline CDR1 and CDR2 sequences are SGHNT and YYREEE (reference sequence). The CDR3 contains 13 residues. Trimming cost V 1 base and J 7 bases, with 11 bases left between them. The CDR3 coding sequence is TGTGCCAGCAGCTTGAGGGGAAGAGGTGGCTACACCTTC. It codes for CASSLRGRGGYTF.

J is TRBJ2-1 and V is TRBV10-1, with 7 bases lining up with TRBD2. This CDR3 has 14 residues. Germline lookup yields CDR1 WNHNN and CDR2 SYGVQD (reference sequence). V lost 6 bases, J lost 2 bases, and 4 bases stayed unmatched. CDR3 nucleotides: TGCGCCAGCAGCCCTAGCGGAACCTACAATGAGCAGTTCTTC. Amino acid sequence: CASSPSGTYNEQFF.

In DNA, the CDR3 is TGTGCCTGGAGGGGGGACAGATTCTATGGCTACACCTTC. Translated, it gives CAWRGDRFYGYTF. The chain links TRBV30 to TRBJ1-2; 7 nucleotides align to TRBD1. The CDR3 length is 13 residues. From germline, CDR1 is GTSNPN and CDR2 SVGIG (reference sequence). V lost 3 bases and J lost 4; bases outside the gene matches: 5.

This rearrangement joins TRBV29-1 to TRBJ2-7; weak D call: TRBD1 (6 bases). Looked up from germline, CDR1 is SQVTM and CDR2 is ANQGSEA. V was pared by 5 bases and J by 0 bases, with 11 bases between. The CDR3 length is 13 residues. The CDR3 bases are TGCAGCGTTAGGACAGACGGCTCCTACGAGCAGTACTTC. This codes for CSVRTDGSYEQYF.

The V and J genes are TRBV4-1 and TRBJ2-7, with a possible D match to TRBD1 (7 bases). CDR1 MGHRA and CDR2 YSYEKL come from the germline V gene. The V and J ends lost 1 base and 4 bases respectively, with 14 bases between them. The CDR3 is made up of 15 amino acids. CDR3 region: CASSQVGGQQYEQYF. Written as DNA, the CDR3 is TGCGCCAGCAGCCAAGTGGGGGGACAGCAATACGAGCAGTACTTC.

The chain is built from TRBV5-1 and TRBJ2-2; TRBD2 agrees at 9 bases. This CDR3 has 18 residues. Germline CDR1 reads SGHRS; CDR2 reads YFSETQ. V trimming: 4 bases; J trimming: 2 bases; junction bases outside the gene matches: 12. CDR3 sequence: CASSPLTSGHYNTGELFF. CDR3 bases: TGCGCCAGCAGCCCGTTGACTAGCGGACACTATAACACCGGGGAGCTGTTTTTT. Based on the CDR3 plus reference TRBV5-1 and TRBJ2-2, the full variable domain is KAGVTQTPRYLIKTRGQQVTLSCSPISGHRSVSWYQQTPGQGLQFLFEYFSETQRNKGNFPGRFSGRQFSNSRSEMNVSTLELGDSALYLCASSPLTSGHYNTGELFFGEGSRLTVL.

Remarks on this clone: Mismatch with germline at one junction end may stem from a read error. V is TRBV7-7 and J is TRBJ2-5, with TRBD2 identical over 7 bases. Germline V CDR1 and CDR2: SSHAT, FNYEAQ (reference sequence). The CDR3 covers 15 residues. The CDR3 region is CASSMGRLGGETQYF. The CDR3 coding sequence is TGTGCTAGCAGCATGGGCCGCCTGGGAGGGGAGACCCAGTACTTC.